This entry lists 19 T cell receptor beta chains sequenced from one sample in a study of OX40 agonist ivuxolimab in advanced cancers. Sequenced by immunoSEQ multiplex PCR; TCRdb stores in-frame clones only, minus some. The sample holds around 76,000 clones, around 85% seen once. The sequenced sample was CD4+ or CD8+ T cells sorted from blood, obtained in a trial of the OX40 agonist ivuxolimab. These receptors were collected from an adult with an advanced solid tumor such as melanoma, head and neck, liver or kidney cancer.

A word on this clone: A junction end diverges from the germline sequence, so it may reflect a read error. The CDR3 bases are TGTGCCTGCAGACCCTCGGACAGACCGAGCGGCTACACCTTC. This sequence encodes CACRPSDRPSGYTF. This chain joins TRBV6-1 and TRBJ1-2; possibly TRBD1 for D (6 bases). Germline CDR1 is MNHNS and CDR2 is SASEGT. The CDR3 consists of 14 residues.

The rearrangement uses TRBV7-9 and TRBJ1-1; D perhaps matches TRBD1 (5 bases). With 7 bases removed from V and 4 bases from J, the gap between germline ends came to 16 bases. Germline CDR1 and CDR2: SEHNR and FQNEAQ (reference sequence). This CDR3 spans 14 amino acids. In DNA form, the CDR3 reads TGTGCCAGCACCCGGGTGGGGGGGACCACTGAAGCTTTCTTT. Translation gives CASTRVGGTTEAFF. Full variable domain (outside the CDR3, taken from reference TRBV7-9 and TRBJ1-1): DTGVSQNPRHKITKRGQNVTFRCDPISEHNRLYWYRQTLGQGPEFLTYFQNEAQLEKSRLLSDRFSAERPKGSFSTLEIQRTEQGDSAMYLCASTRVGGTTEAFFGQGTRLTVV.

The rearrangement joins TRBV5-4 to TRBJ1-6, with D unresolved. V shed 1 base and J shed 5 bases, with 10 bases lying between them. The CDR3 spans 15 residues. Germline V gene data show CDR1 as SGHNT and CDR2 as YYREEE (reference sequence). CDR3 coding DNA: TGTGCCAGCAGCTTGCCTGGGAGTCATAATTCACCCCTCCACTTT. Translated: CASSLPGSHNSPLHF.

CDR3 in amino acids: CASSSRQGAYGYTF. Written as DNA, the CDR3 is TGCGCCAGCAGCTCACGACAGGGGGCCTATGGCTACACCTTC. The J gene is TRBJ1-2, the V gene TRBV5-1, with TRBD1 matching over 10 bases. The J segment lost 4 bases and the V segment lost 3 bases, leaving 3 bases of the junction unmatched. CDR3 size: 14 residues. CDR1 is SGHRS and CDR2 is YFSETQ in the germline V gene. Drawing the rest from reference TRBV5-1 and TRBJ1-2, the complete variable domain is KAGVTQTPRYLIKTRGQQVTLSCSPISGHRSVSWYQQTPGQGLQFLFEYFSETQRNKGNFPGRFSGRQFSNSRSEMNVSTLELGDSALYLCASSSRQGAYGYTFGSGTRLTVV.

This clone was observed once. The chain is built from TRBV5-4 and TRBJ2-2; 8 bases map to TRBD1. Trimming took 0 bases from V and 5 from J; bases not matched to a gene: 6. In germline, CDR1 is SGHNT, CDR2 YYREEE (reference sequence). The CDR3 is 16 residues long. CDR3 sequence: CASSLAGRGRTGELFF. In nucleotides, the CDR3 is TGTGCCAGCAGCTTGGCAGGCAGGGGGCGAACCGGGGAGCTGTTTTTT.

This chain joins TRBV18 and TRBJ2-3; D is unclear. Trimming stripped 0 bases from V and 4 bases from J, with 8 bases between. The CDR3 has 14 residues. Germline loops: CDR1 KGHSH, CDR2 LQKENI. The CDR3 DNA follows: TGTGCCAGCTCACCACCGGGGAAGGCAGATACGCAGTATTTT. This gives the protein CASSPPGKADTQYF.

This chain joins TRBV18 and TRBJ1-2; D is undetermined. V dropped 5 bases and J dropped 4 bases, with 20 bases sitting between them. Germline V gives CDR1 KGHSH, CDR2 LQKENI. The CDR3 runs 16 residues. CDR3 region: CASSISVGNSPYGYTF. The CDR3 DNA is TGTGCCAGCTCAATTTCGGTTGGGAACAGCCCCTATGGCTACACCTTC.

The chain combines TRBV19 with TRBJ1-2; D is unclear. The CDR3 has 14 residues. The germline V gene has CDR1 LNHDA and CDR2 SQIVND (reference sequence). The ends were cut back, 6 bases at V and 3 bases at J, with 14 bases in the middle. CDR3 DNA sequence: TGTGCCAGTAGCCCCTACGTAAATGACTATGGCTACACCTTC. Translation: CASSPYVNDYGYTF.

This chain links TRBV5-1 with TRBJ2-5; weak D call: TRBD1 (5 bases). The CDR3 has 15 amino acids. Deletions cut 4 bases from V and 0 bases from J, with 13 bases between. The germline CDR1 and CDR2 sequences are SGHRS and YFSETQ. CDR3 amino acids: CASSIWRTNQETQYF. The CDR3 bases are TGCGCCAGCAGCATCTGGCGGACAAACCAAGAGACCCAGTACTTC.

CDR3: CASSEGPGGDQPQHF. The DNA for the CDR3 is TGTGCCAGCAGCGAGGGTCCGGGGGGGGATCAGCCCCAGCATTTT. The chain combines TRBV9 with TRBJ1-5; D perhaps matches TRBD1 (5 bases). V gave up 3 bases and J gave up 5 bases, with 15 bases separating them. The CDR3 covers 15 residues. Germline-derived CDR1 and CDR2 are SGDLS and YYNGEE.

The rearrangement uses TRBV6-5 and TRBJ1-6, with TRBD1 identical over 8 bases. Germline CDR1 and CDR2: MNHEY and SVGAGI. J lost 13 bases, V lost 2 bases, and 7 bases had no gene match. CDR3 length: 14 amino acids. This CDR3 reads CASSYGQGAPPLHF. CDR3 in DNA: TGTGCCAGCAGTTACGGGCAGGGGGCGCCTCCCCTCCACTTT.

This clone was detected only a few times. V gene TRBV30 combines with J gene TRBJ1-1; no firm D call. This CDR3 is 13 amino acids long. V was cut by 0 bases and J by 0 bases, with 5 bases left in between. Germline CDR1 reads GTSNPN; CDR2 reads SVGIG (reference sequence). CDR3 loop: CAWSVLVNTEAFF. The CDR3, as DNA: TGTGCCTGGAGTGTTTTAGTGAACACTGAAGCTTTCTTT. The whole variable domain, remainder taken from reference TRBV30 and TRBJ1-1, is SQTIHQWPATLVQPVGSPLSLECTVEGTSNPNLYWYRQAAGRGLQLLFYSVGIGQISSEVPQNLSASRPQDRQFILSSKKLLLSDSGFYLCAWSVLVNTEAFFGQGTRLTVV.

This chain uses TRBV11-1 with TRBJ1-1; D remains ambiguous. Germline V gene sequence: CDR1 SGHAT, CDR2 FQDESV (reference sequence). The CDR3 covers 14 residues. Trimming pared 5 bases from V and 4 bases from J, leaving 14 bases between. CDR3 region: CASSDGIPGTEAFF. CDR3 bases: TGTGCCAGCAGCGATGGCATCCCTGGCACTGAAGCTTTCTTT.

The chain is built from TRBV6-6 and TRBJ1-3; D is uncertain. This CDR3 region has 16 residues. Per germline, CDR1 MNHNY and CDR2 SVGAGI (reference sequence). V shed 3 bases and J shed 0 bases, with 12 bases lying between them. CDR3 sequence (DNA): TGTGCCAGCAGTTATTTTCAGGCTAGCTCTGGAAACACCATATATTTT. The encoded protein is CASSYFQASSGNTIYF.

The chain joins TRBV18 to TRBJ1-1; 10 positions match TRBD1. V shed 0 bases, J shed 1 base, and the junction held 2 bases outside the gene matches. CDR1 is KGHSH, CDR2 LQKENI, per germline. CDR3 length equals 16 residues. CDR3 coding DNA: TGTGCCAGCTCACCACCGACAGGGGGCCGGAACACTGAAGCTTTCTTT. Translated, it gives CASSPPTGGRNTEAFF.

The chain couples TRBV5-8 to TRBJ2-7, with TRBD1 as a possible D gene (5 bases). V shed 0 bases and J shed 11 bases, with 15 bases lying between them. Per the germline V gene, CDR1 is SGHTS and CDR2 is YDEGEE. The CDR3 runs to 13 residues. The CDR3 bases are TGTGCCAGCAGCTTGGTCTGGGGCCGCCCAGAGTACTTC. Amino acid sequence: CASSLVWGRPEYF.

The rearrangement links TRBV18 to TRBJ1-4, with 12 nucleotides matching TRBD1. J was trimmed by 7 bases and V by 0 bases; bases with no gene match: 0. The CDR3 has 15 residues. Germline V lookup: CDR1 KGHSH, CDR2 LQKENI. CDR3 nucleotide sequence: TGTGCCAGCTCACCACCGGGACAGGGGGCTGAAAAACTGTTTTTT. Translating it yields CASSPPGQGAEKLFF.

The chain links TRBV7-3 to TRBJ1-1; 8 positions agree with TRBD1. The germline V gene has CDR1 SGHTA and CDR2 FQGTGA. V was clipped by 5 bases and J by 2 bases; unmatched bases: 4. The CDR3 consists of 14 residues. CDR3 in amino acids: CASSPGQENTEAFF. DNA of the CDR3: TGTGCCAGCAGCCCGGGACAGGAAAACACTGAAGCTTTCTTT.

The V and J genes are TRBV7-8 and TRBJ1-2, with D possibly being TRBD1 (5 bases). In germline, CDR1 is SGHVS, CDR2 FQNEAQ. V dropped 5 bases and J dropped 0 bases, with 13 bases sitting between them. The CDR3 contains 15 residues. CDR3 sequence reads: CASSLRDGANYGYTF. The CDR3 DNA is TGTGCCAGCAGCCTACGGGACGGAGCTAACTATGGCTACACCTTC.